One and the same sample provided the 26 T cell receptor beta chains below, sequenced in a study of blood T cells in healthy people across ages. A second about 7 to 11 cycle PCR used barcoded and J-beta primers. In TCRdb, the 5' RACE reads were re-called with MiXCR into one record per CDR3 protein. This table holds about 640,000 distinct CDR3 sequences, under 65% found once. The specimen sequenced was blood. Receptor source: a man aged 60 to 75 in good health.

This clonotype showed up just a few times. The V and J genes are TRBV5-1 and TRBJ1-6; 7 nucleotides agree with TRBD1. This CDR3 is 19 amino acids long. The V segment lost 4 bases and the J segment 0 bases; nucleotides outside the gene matches: 13. CDR1 is SGHRS and CDR2 is YFSETQ in the germline V gene. DNA for the CDR3: TGCGCCAGCAGCAGGAAAACCCCGGGACAGAGCTCCTATAATTCACCCCTCCACTTT. This encodes CASSRKTPGQSSYNSPLHF.

The chain recombines TRBV7-9 with TRBJ2-5; weak D call: TRBD1 (6 bases). The CDR3 is 15 residues long. Germline V gene lookup returns CDR1 SEHNR and CDR2 FQNEAQ (reference sequence). With 3 bases removed from V and 3 bases from J, the gap between germline ends came to 14 bases. CDR3 sequence: CASSFAGQRKETQYF. The CDR3 region has the DNA TGTGCCAGCAGCTTCGCCGGACAGAGAAAAGAGACCCAGTACTTC.

This chain links TRBV6-1 with TRBJ2-1; 13 nucleotides line up with TRBD2. Germline V gene sequence: CDR1 MNHNS, CDR2 SASEGT. Trimming took 10 bases from V and 4 from J; bases not matched to a gene: 4. There are 14 residues in the CDR3. The CDR3 DNA is TGTGCCACCTCGACTAGCGGGGGGTACAATGAGCAGTTCTTC. Encoded protein: CATSTSGGYNEQFF.

The chain employs TRBV5-1 and TRBJ2-3; maybe TRBD2 (6 bases). The CDR3 totals 17 residues. Trimming shortened V by 1 base and J by 4 bases, and 19 bases separated the two germline ends. Looked up from germline, CDR1 is SGHRS and CDR2 is YFSETQ. The CDR3 loop reads CASSLWSGGEIADTQYF. CDR3 in DNA: TGCGCCAGCAGCTTGTGGTCTGGCGGGGAGATCGCAGATACGCAGTATTTT.

This clonotype was counted a few times. V and J are TRBV12-3 or TRBV12-4 and TRBJ2-5; 8 positions agree with TRBD1. The V and J ends lost 10 bases and 4 bases, in that order; junction bases with no gene match: 5. The CDR3 covers 12 residues. As DNA, the CDR3 is TGTGCCACCAGGGGGCGCGGAGAGACCCAGTACTTC. It codes for CATRGRGETQYF.

Points on this clonotype: A much larger clone sits a single nucleotide away, making a read error possible. The CDR3 here is CSARDQDKGNNSPLHF. The DNA of the CDR3 is TGCAGTGCTAGAGATCAGGACAAGGGGAATAATTCACCCCTCCACTTT. The chain combines TRBV20-1 with TRBJ1-6; a possible D gene is TRBD1 (5 bases). Germline V CDR1 and CDR2: DFQATT, SNEGSKA (reference sequence). CDR3 length equals 16 residues. Trimming took off 0 bases at V and 5 bases at J, with 14 bases between the two ends.

The chain couples TRBV10-3 to TRBJ2-3; 8 nucleotides line up with TRBD1. The CDR3 is made up of 15 amino acids. The V and J ends lost 3 bases and 3 bases, in that order; junction bases with no gene match: 5. CDR1 and CDR2 from the germline V gene are ENHRY and SYGVKD. In DNA form, the CDR3 reads TGTGCCATCAGTGACGGACAGGGCGGAACAGATACGCAGTATTTT. It is translated as CAISDGQGGTDTQYF.

The chain uses TRBV7-9 and TRBJ2-3; 8 nucleotides agree with TRBD1. Unmatched junction bases numbered 3, after V lost 5 bases and J lost 2 bases. CDR3 length: 14 amino acids. Germline CDR1 reads SEHNR; CDR2 reads FQNEAQ (reference sequence). CDR3 coding DNA: TGTGCCAGCAGCACACAGGGGGTCACAGATACGCAGTATTTT. It encodes CASSTQGVTDTQYF.

This clonotype has a handful of counts. This chain uses TRBV3-1 with TRBJ2-1; 14 nucleotides line up with TRBD2. The CDR3 covers 17 residues. The germline CDR1 and CDR2 sequences are LGHDT and YNNKEL (reference sequence). V gave up 4 bases and J gave up 8 bases; unmatched junction bases: 10. The CDR3 DNA follows: TGTGCCAGCAGCCCCTGGACTAGCGGGGGGATTGTGTATGAGCAGTTCTTC. Amino acids: CASSPWTSGGIVYEQFF.

This clonotype was found a few times. The V call is TRBV27, the J call TRBJ2-5, with D tentatively TRBD1 or TRBD2 (5 bases each). Germline CDR1 MNHEY, CDR2 SMNVEV (reference sequence). Trimming removed 5 bases at V and 1 base at J, with 14 bases between. This CDR3 has 15 residues. Here the CDR3 DNA reads TGTGCCAGCAGTCCGGGACGAGCGGTCCAAGAGACCCAGTACTTC. It yields the protein CASSPGRAVQETQYF.

V usage is TRBV29-1 and J usage is TRBJ2-3; the D gene is possibly TRBD1 (5 bases). Germline-derived CDR1 and CDR2 are SQVTM and ANQGSEA. Trimming removed 4 bases from V and 2 bases from J, with 16 bases in between. This CDR3 spans 15 amino acids. The CDR3 nucleotides read TGCAGCGTTGTTCCCAGGGAATCAAACACAGATACGCAGTATTTT. It translates to CSVVPRESNTDTQYF.

This clonotype was detected once. This sequence joins TRBV7-2 and TRBJ2-5, with D unresolved. CDR1 SGHTA and CDR2 FQGNSA come from the germline V gene. V was clipped by 4 bases and J by 2 bases, with 11 bases between them. The CDR3 spans 14 residues. The CDR3 loop is CASSYQTVQETQYF. CDR3 sequence (DNA): TGTGCCAGCAGCTACCAGACTGTTCAAGAGACCCAGTACTTC.

To note about this clonotype: Relative to the germline gene, one junction end is altered; a read error may explain this. V usage is TRBV4-1 and J usage is TRBJ2-5, with D perhaps TRBD2 (5 bases). CDR3 length: 19 amino acids. The germline V gene encodes CDR1 MGHRA and CDR2 YSYEKL. The CDR3 region is CASSPAASGGTHFSYEQNF. CDR3 sequence (DNA): TGCGCCAGCAGCCCAGCAGCCAGCGGCGGAACACATTTCTCCTACGAGCAGAACTTC.

V usage is TRBV19 and J usage is TRBJ1-2; no clear D. Between the trimmed V and J ends, which lost 10 bases and 3 bases, there was a span of 15 bases. In germline, CDR1 is LNHDA, CDR2 SQIVND (reference sequence). This CDR3 is 13 amino acids long. For the CDR3, the DNA is TGTGCCACCGCCGGCAACGTCTACTATGGCTACACCTTC. Its translation: CATAGNVYYGYTF.

This chain links TRBV6-5 with TRBJ2-6, with a tentative D call TRBD2 (7 bases). Germline V lookup: CDR1 MNHEY, CDR2 SVGAGI. V dropped 0 bases and J dropped 0 bases, with 12 bases sitting between them. CDR3 size: 18 residues. CDR3 residues: CASSYSGGGPSGANVLTF. In nucleotides, the CDR3 is TGTGCCAGCAGTTACTCTGGCGGGGGCCCCTCTGGGGCCAACGTCCTGACTTTC.

V usage is TRBV7-2 and J usage is TRBJ1-5; maybe TRBD1 (6 bases). The V end was cut by 5 bases, the J end by 5 bases, with 16 bases between. The CDR3 spans 15 residues. The germline gives CDR1 SGHTA, CDR2 FQGNSA. The CDR3 nucleotides read TGTGCCAGCAGCCAGGGGTCAGGGCTCTATCAGCCCCAGCATTTT. The encoded protein is CASSQGSGLYQPQHF.

There are a few counts of this clonotype. CDR3 sequence: CASSLDPQMETQYF. The DNA for the CDR3 is TGTGCCAGCAGCTTAGACCCTCAGATGGAGACCCAGTACTTC. The chain uses TRBV11-2 and TRBJ2-5; D gene ambiguous. The CDR3 totals 14 residues. The germline V gene has CDR1 SGHAT and CDR2 FQNNGV. Trimming stripped 0 bases from V and 5 bases from J, with 10 bases between.

This chain joins TRBV20-1 and TRBJ1-6; D ambiguous. Between the trimmed V and J ends, which lost 3 bases and 0 bases, there was a span of 6 bases. The CDR3 spans 14 residues. Germline V gives CDR1 DFQATT, CDR2 SNEGSKA (reference sequence). For the CDR3, the DNA is TGCAGTGCTAGTTATAGCTCCTATAATTCACCCCTCCACTTT. It specifies CSASYSSYNSPLHF.

This clonotype was seen only a few times. V and J are TRBV10-3 and TRBJ2-5, with 11 bases lining up with TRBD2. V trimming: 8 bases; J trimming: 2 bases; junction bases outside the gene matches: 7. The CDR3 is 15 amino acids. Germline CDR1 reads ENHRY; CDR2 reads SYGVKD. The CDR3 DNA reads as TGTGCCATCCGGAGTAGCGGGGGGGCTCAAGAGACCCAGTACTTC. Amino acid sequence: CAIRSSGGAQETQYF.

This rearrangement joins TRBV5-1 to TRBJ2-3, with D possibly being TRBD1 or TRBD2 (5 bases each). The length of the CDR3 is 17 residues. V was trimmed by 6 bases and J by 0 bases, leaving 20 bases between them. The germline gives CDR1 SGHRS, CDR2 YFSETQ. The CDR3 DNA reads TGCGCCAGCATGTTGGCCAGGGAGAGCCTTAGCACAGATACGCAGTATTTT. It yields the protein CASMLARESLSTDTQYF.

The chain combines TRBV23-1 with TRBJ2-1; 7 positions match TRBD1. TRBV23-1 is flagged as an ORF with uncertain function. J gave up 9 bases and V 2 bases, and 10 bases lay outside the gene matches. The CDR3 is 15 amino acids. The CDR3 is CASSQRGCDRAEQFF. CDR3 DNA sequence: TGCGCCAGCAGTCAACGAGGGTGTGACAGGGCTGAGCAGTTCTTC.

V usage is TRBV5-1 and J usage is TRBJ2-3; 7 nucleotides match TRBD2. This CDR3 region has 16 residues. V lost 9 bases to trimming and J lost 4 bases; unmatched junction nucleotides: 17. CDR1 is SGHRS, CDR2 YFSETQ, per germline. The CDR3 nucleotides read TGCGCCACCAGGAAGCGGGAATCGGACTTTGCAGATACGCAGTATTTT. Translating it yields CATRKRESDFADTQYF.

V usage is TRBV3-1 and J usage is TRBJ2-1; 12 bases align to TRBD2. The CDR3 loop spans 17 amino acids. CDR1 LGHDT and CDR2 YNNKEL come from the germline V gene (reference sequence). V lost 2 bases, J lost 0 bases, and 2 bases stayed unmatched. The CDR3 spells CASSQTSGGSSYNEQFF. In nucleotides, the CDR3 is TGTGCCAGCAGCCAAACTAGCGGGGGGAGCTCCTACAATGAGCAGTTCTTC.

This CDR3 reads CASSQDQGAEYGYTF. The CDR3 DNA reads as TGTGCCAGCAGCCAAGATCAGGGGGCTGAGTATGGCTACACCTTC. The chain couples TRBV4-2 to TRBJ1-2; the match to TRBD1 covers 8 bases. This CDR3 has 15 amino acids. Germline V gene sequence: CDR1 LGHNA, CDR2 YNFKEQ. Trimming removed 0 bases from V and 5 bases from J; junction bases left unmatched: 5.

This clonotype was detected only a few times. This sequence joins TRBV6-5 and TRBJ2-4; the D gene could be TRBD1 or TRBD2 (6 bases each). With 6 bases removed from V and 6 bases from J, the gap between germline ends came to 21 bases. CDR3 size: 16 residues. CDR1 MNHEY and CDR2 SVGAGI come from the germline V gene. The CDR3 coding sequence is TGTGCCAGCAGCACCCGGAGGGGGGAGGATAGAAACATTCAGTACTTC. It encodes CASSTRRGEDRNIQYF.

The chain carries TRBV15 and TRBJ2-7; 8 positions match TRBD2. There are 17 residues in the CDR3. J gave up 6 bases and V 0 bases, and 13 bases lay outside the gene matches. Germline assignment: CDR1 LNHNV and CDR2 YYDKDF (reference sequence). The CDR3 protein is CATSRDRVSGTSVEQYF. The DNA for the CDR3 is TGTGCCACCAGCAGAGACAGGGTCTCCGGGACTAGTGTCGAGCAGTACTTC.